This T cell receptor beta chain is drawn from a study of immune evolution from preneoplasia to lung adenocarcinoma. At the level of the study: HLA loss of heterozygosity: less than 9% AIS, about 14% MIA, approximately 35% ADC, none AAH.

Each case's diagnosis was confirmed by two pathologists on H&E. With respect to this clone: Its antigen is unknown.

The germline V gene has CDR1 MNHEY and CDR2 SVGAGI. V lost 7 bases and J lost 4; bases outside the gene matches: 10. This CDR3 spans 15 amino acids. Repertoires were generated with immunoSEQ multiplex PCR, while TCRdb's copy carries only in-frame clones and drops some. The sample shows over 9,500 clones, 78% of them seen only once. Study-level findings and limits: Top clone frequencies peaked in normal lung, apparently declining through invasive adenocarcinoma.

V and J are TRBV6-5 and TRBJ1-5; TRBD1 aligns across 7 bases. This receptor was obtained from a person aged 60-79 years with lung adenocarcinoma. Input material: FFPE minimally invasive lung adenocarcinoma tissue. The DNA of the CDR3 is TGTGCCAGCAAAAGCCGGGACAGAGAAAATCAGCCCCAGCATTTT. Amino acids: CASKSRDRENQPQHF.